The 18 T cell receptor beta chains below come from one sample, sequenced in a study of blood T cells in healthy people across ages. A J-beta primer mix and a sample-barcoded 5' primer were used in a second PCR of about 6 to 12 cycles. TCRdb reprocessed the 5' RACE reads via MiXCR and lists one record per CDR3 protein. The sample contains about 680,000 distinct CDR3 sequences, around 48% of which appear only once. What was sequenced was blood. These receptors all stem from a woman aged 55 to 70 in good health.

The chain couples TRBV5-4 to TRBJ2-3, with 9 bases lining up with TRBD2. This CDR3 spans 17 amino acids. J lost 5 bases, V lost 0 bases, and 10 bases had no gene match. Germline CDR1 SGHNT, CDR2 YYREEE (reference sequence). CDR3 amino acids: CASSLGLAGARGDTQYF. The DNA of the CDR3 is TGTGCCAGCAGCTTGGGCTTAGCGGGAGCACGAGGAGATACGCAGTATTTT.

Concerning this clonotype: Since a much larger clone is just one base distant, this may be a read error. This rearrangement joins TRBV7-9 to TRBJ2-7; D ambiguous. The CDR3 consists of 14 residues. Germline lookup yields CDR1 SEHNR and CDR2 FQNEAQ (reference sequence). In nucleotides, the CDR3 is TGTGCCGGCAGCCCTGGGTATTGGGGTTACGAGCAGTACTTC. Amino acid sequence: CAGSPGYWGYEQYF.

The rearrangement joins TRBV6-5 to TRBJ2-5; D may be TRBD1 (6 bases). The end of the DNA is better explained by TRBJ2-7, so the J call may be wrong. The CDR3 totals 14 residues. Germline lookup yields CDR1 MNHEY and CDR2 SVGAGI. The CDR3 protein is CASSYSNQGYEQYF. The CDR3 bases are TGTGCCAGCAGTTACTCGAACCAGGGGTACGAGCAGTACTTC.

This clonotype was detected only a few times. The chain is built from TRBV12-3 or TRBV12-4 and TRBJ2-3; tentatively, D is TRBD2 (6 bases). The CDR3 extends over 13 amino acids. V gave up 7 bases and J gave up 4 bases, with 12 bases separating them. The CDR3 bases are TGTGCCAGCACCTTGACGGGGGCAGATACGCAGTATTTT. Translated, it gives CASTLTGADTQYF.

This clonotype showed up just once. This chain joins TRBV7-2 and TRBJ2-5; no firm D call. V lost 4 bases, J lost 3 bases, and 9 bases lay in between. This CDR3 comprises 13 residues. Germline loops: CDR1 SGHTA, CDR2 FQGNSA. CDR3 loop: CASSSLGEETQYF. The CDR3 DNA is TGTGCCAGCAGCTCCCTTGGGGAAGAGACCCAGTACTTC. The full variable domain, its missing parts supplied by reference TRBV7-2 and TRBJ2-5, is GAGVSQSPSNKVTEKGKDVELRCDPISGHTALYWYRQSLGQGLEFLIYFQGNSAPDKSGLPSDRFSAERTGGSVSTLTIQRTQQEDSAVYLCASSSLGEETQYFGPGTRLLVL.

CDR3 coding DNA: TGTGCCAGCACCGAAGGGGGCCATTGGGGCAATGAGCAGTTCTTC. Translated, it gives CASTEGGHWGNEQFF. The chain links TRBV6-2 or TRBV6-3 to TRBJ2-1, with 7 positions matching TRBD1. The length of the CDR3 is 15 residues. The germline V gene has CDR1 MNHEY and CDR2 SVGEGT. Germline trimming cut 7 bases from V and 6 bases from J; bases unmatched to any gene: 12.

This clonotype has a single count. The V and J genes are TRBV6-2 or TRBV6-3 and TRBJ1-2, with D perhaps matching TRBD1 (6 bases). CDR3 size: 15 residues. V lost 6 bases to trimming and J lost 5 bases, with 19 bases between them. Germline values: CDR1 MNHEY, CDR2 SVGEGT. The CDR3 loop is CASRRTEGIGYGYTF. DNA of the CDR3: TGTGCCAGCAGGAGGACAGAAGGAATTGGATATGGCTACACCTTC.

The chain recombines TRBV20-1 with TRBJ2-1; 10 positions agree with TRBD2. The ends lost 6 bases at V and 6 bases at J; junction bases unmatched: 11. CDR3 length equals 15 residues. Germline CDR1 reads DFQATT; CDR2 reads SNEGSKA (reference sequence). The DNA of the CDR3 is TGCAGTGCGGCGGGACTAGCGCTAAAAGGCAATGAGCAGTTCTTC. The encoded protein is CSAAGLALKGNEQFF.

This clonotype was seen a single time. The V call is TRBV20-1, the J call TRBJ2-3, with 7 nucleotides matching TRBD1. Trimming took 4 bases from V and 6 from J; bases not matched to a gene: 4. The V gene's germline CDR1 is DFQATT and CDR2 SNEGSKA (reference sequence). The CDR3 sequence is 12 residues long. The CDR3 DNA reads TGCAGTGCTAAACCGGACAGGGATACGCAGTATTTT. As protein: CSAKPDRDTQYF.

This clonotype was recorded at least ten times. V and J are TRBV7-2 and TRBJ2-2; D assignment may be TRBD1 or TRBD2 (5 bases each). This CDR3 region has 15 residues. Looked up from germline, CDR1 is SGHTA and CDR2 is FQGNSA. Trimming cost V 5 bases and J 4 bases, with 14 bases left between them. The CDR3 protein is CASSPGTQGTGELFF. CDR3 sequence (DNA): TGTGCCAGCAGCCCAGGGACCCAGGGCACCGGGGAGCTGTTTTTT.

The CDR3 nucleotides read TGTGCCACCAGCAGCACTAGCGGCTGGAATGATGAGCAGTACTTC. Its protein product is CATSSTSGWNDEQYF. This chain links TRBV15 with TRBJ2-5; TRBD2 aligns across 8 bases. Germline V CDR1 and CDR2: LNHNV, YYDKDF (reference sequence). The CDR3 is 15 residues long. Trimming took 3 bases from V and 11 from J; bases not matched to a gene: 14.

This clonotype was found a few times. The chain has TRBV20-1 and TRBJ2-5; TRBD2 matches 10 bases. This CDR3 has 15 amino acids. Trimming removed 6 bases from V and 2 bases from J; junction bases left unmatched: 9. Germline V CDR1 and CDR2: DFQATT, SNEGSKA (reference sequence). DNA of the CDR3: TGCAGTGCCCTAGTACTAGCGGGGATACAAGAGACCCAGTACTTC. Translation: CSALVLAGIQETQYF.

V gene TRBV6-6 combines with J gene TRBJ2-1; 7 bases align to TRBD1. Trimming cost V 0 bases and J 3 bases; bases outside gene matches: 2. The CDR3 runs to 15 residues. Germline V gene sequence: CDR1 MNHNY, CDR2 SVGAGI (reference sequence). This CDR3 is CASSYSGTDYNEQFF. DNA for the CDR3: TGTGCCAGCAGTTACTCAGGGACAGACTACAATGAGCAGTTCTTC.

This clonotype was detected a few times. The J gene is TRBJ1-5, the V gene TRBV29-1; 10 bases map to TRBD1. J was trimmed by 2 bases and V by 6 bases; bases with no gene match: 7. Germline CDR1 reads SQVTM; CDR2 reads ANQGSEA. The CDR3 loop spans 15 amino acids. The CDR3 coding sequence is TGCAGCGTCACCGGGACAGGGGTGGGCAATCAGCCCCAGCATTTT. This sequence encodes CSVTGTGVGNQPQHF. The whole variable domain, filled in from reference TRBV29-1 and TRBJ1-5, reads SAVISQKPSRDICQRGTSLTIQCQVDSQVTMMFWYRQQPGQSLTLIATANQGSEATYESGFVIDKFPISRPNLTFSTLTVSNMSPEDSSIYLCSVTGTGVGNQPQHFGDGTRLSIL.

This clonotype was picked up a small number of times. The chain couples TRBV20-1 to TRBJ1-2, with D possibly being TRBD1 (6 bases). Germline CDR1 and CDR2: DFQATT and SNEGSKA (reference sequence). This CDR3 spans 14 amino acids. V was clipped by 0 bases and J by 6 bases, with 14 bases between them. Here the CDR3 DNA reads TGCAGTGCTAGAGATGGGTACAGGGCTAATGGCTACACCTTC. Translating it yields CSARDGYRANGYTF.

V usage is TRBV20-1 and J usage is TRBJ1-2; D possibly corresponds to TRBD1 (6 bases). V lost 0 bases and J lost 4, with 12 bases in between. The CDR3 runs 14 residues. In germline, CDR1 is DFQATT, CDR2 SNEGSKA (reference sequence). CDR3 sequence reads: CSAREGGGGYGYTF. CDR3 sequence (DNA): TGCAGTGCTAGAGAAGGGGGGGGCGGCTATGGCTACACCTTC.

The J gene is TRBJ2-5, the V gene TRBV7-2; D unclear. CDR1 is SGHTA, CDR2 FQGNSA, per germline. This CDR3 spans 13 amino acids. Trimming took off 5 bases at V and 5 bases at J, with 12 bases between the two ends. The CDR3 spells CASSPSTKETQYF. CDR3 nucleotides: TGTGCCAGCAGCCCCTCCACCAAGGAGACCCAGTACTTC.

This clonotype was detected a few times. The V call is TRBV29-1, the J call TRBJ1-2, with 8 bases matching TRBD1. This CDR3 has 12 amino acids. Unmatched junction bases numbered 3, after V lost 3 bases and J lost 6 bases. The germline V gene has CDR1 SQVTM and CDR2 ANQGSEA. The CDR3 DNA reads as TGCAGCGTTGACAAGACAGGGGATGGCTACACCTTC. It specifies CSVDKTGDGYTF.